What follows describes a single TCR beta chain. In this sample, this clonotype turned up once. There is no known antigen for this receptor. It has no much larger one-base neighbor in the sample; base qualities were not kept. One read alone provides weak support. Peripheral blood CD8+ and CD4+ T cells from healthy donors, Susac syndrome patients and multiple sclerosis patients were profiled using high-throughput TCR beta sequencing. Treatment-naive patients with stable or active relapsing-remitting disease fulfilling revised McDonald criteria were used as multiple sclerosis controls. CD8+ TEMRA cells were enriched by FACS, while bulk CD8+ and CD4+ T cells were purified by magnetic negative isolation. Blood was collected in EDTA tubes and processed within 24 hours, with PBMCs isolated through density gradient centrifugation. PBMCs intended for TCR sequencing were frozen in liquid nitrogen and were later thawed in a 37 degrees C water bath. Purity of sorted or isolated CD4+, CD8+ and CD8+ TEMRA cells was at least 90%.

RNA was extracted using the RNeasy kit, and about 0.45 to 1 ug of the RNA was reverse transcribed with random hexamers. TCR beta CDR3 regions were amplified with the immunoSEQ multiplex PCR assay covering 54 Vbeta and 13 Jbeta segments. PCR amplification bias was corrected using a synthetic template baseline for primer optimization and computational correction. The original methods were these. Reads were annotated to V, D and J genes per IMGT and analyzed with immunoSEQ Analyzer, keeping only productive sequences. Clonality was calculated as one minus the Shannon entropy normalized by log2 of the number of productive unique sequences. For each patient and control, public and private clones were evaluated within the 100 most prevalent clones. Clones were defined as Susac-specific when absent from the healthy and MS cohorts, from over a thousand published viral clones and from other ImmuneACCESS disease sequences. TCRdb reworked the public reads: Q25 trimming with fastp, MiXCR clone assembly, productive beta chains retained. Rows with one shared CDR3 protein collapse into an entry with the most common genes and DNA. These V and J calls are TCRdb output, not the study's own analysis. This sample holds a few hundred thousand distinct CDR3 sequences; 95% were observed only once. 0.095% of the sample is in the top ten clones.

CDR1 and CDR2 (SGHRS, YFSETQ) derive from the germline V gene. The CDR3 goes from the cysteine to the phenylalanine over 15 residues. CDR3 DNA only is kept here, 45 bases in frame from base 1. V is trimmed back by 2 bases and J by 3 bases, and the junction contains 4 bases that no gene match accounts for. The sample is drawn from a study of CD8 T cells in Susac syndrome (dated by TCRdb to about 2019). For the wider study: Repertoire sequencing was used to test whether CD8+ T cell activation and differentiation in Susac syndrome was antigen driven.

Overall study results and their limits: The study acknowledged that relatively few individuals were included in the TCR sequencing and HLA analysis.

The sequence came from a human donor with multiple sclerosis. The sequenced material came from CD4+ T cells from PBMCs. The receptor chain draws on TRBV5-1 and TRBJ2-1, with 8 bases matching TRBD1. The CDR3 loop reads CASSFRTGFYNEQFF. DNA sequence: TGCGCCAGCAGCTTCCGGACAGGGTTCTACAATGAGCAGTTCTTC.